A selection of T cell receptor beta chains follows, all from one sample in a study of regulatory dendritic cells for organ transplantation. Sequencing used immunoSEQ multiplex PCR; TCRdb keeps in-frame clones, though not all of them. The data show approximately 35,000 clones, approximately 88% seen once. Material: naive CD4+ T cells from blood. Receptors were obtained from a human donor in good health. Both conserved end residues are part of each CDR3. A D gene is named only where the DNA matches it firmly. The size of a clone is reported for some rows only, either as once, few or many, or as a class for expanded clones.

clone size | J gene | V gene | D gene | CDR3 protein | CDR3 DNA
once | TRBJ2-3 | TRBV2 | NA | CASRGPGDTQYF | TGTGCCAGCAGAGGACCGGGCGATACGCAGTATTTT
NA | TRBJ2-2 | TRBV7-2 | TRBD2 | CASSPPTSRNTGELFF | TGTGCCAGCAGCCCCCCGACTAGCAGGAACACCGGGGAGCTGTTTTTT
NA | TRBJ2-7 | TRBV25-1 | NA | CASSGSSLSGYEQYF | TGTGCCAGCAGTGGGAGCTCGCTTTCGGGCTACGAGCAGTACTTC
NA | TRBJ1-3 | TRBV7-2 | NA | CASSLMGTPRSSGNTIYF | TGTGCCAGCAGCTTAATGGGAACACCCCGAAGCTCTGGAAACACCATATATTTT
NA | TRBJ2-2 | TRBV25-1 | NA | CASSDGGRKSTGELFF | TGTGCCAGCAGTGACGGGGGCCGGAAATCCACCGGGGAGCTGTTTTTT
NA | TRBJ2-3 | TRBV5-5 | NA | CASSSLVYTDTQYF | TGTGCCAGCAGCTCTCTTGTTTATACAGATACGCAGTATTTT
NA | TRBJ1-3 | TRBV25-1 | NA | CASSEGNTIYF | TGTGCCAGCAGTGAGGGGAACACCATATATTTT
NA | TRBJ2-3 | TRBV5-1 | NA | CASSLVPSTDTQYF | TGCGCCAGCAGCTTGGTGCCTAGCACAGATACGCAGTATTTT
NA | TRBJ1-4 | TRBV7-9 | NA | CASSLERLDRTLGKLFF | TGTGCCAGCAGCTTAGAACGCCTAGACAGAACTCTGGGAAAACTGTTTTTT
once | TRBJ1-2 | TRBV6-5 | NA | CASRRGFSYGYTF | TGTGCCAGCAGAAGGGGATTTTCCTATGGCTACACCTTC
NA | TRBJ2-7 | TRBV10-2 | TRBD1 | CASSPHRQGHRSYEQYF | TGCGCCAGCAGTCCCCATCGACAGGGTCACCGCTCCTACGAGCAGTACTTC
NA | TRBJ1-4 | TRBV30 | NA | CAWTGGSEEKLFF | TGTGCCTGGACGGGGGGCTCGGAGGAAAAACTGTTTTTT
once | TRBJ1-5 | TRBV6-5 | NA | CASSSGTNQPQHF | TGTGCCAGCAGTTCCGGAACGAATCAGCCCCAGCATTTT
NA | TRBJ2-1 | TRBV19 | NA | CASSETVNNEQFF | TGTGCCAGTAGTGAGACAGTTAACAATGAGCAGTTCTTC
NA | TRBJ1-5 | TRBV5-1 | NA | CASSLDGYSNQPQHF | TGCGCCAGCAGCTTGGATGGCTATAGCAATCAGCCCCAGCATTTT
NA | TRBJ1-6 | TRBV2 | NA | CATLGGVGNSPLHF | TGTGCCACCCTGGGGGGTGTCGGTAATTCACCCCTCCACTTT
NA | TRBJ2-7 | TRBV4-1 | TRBD1 | CASSQQPGQGPYEQYF | TGCGCCAGCAGCCAACAGCCGGGACAGGGGCCCTACGAGCAGTACTTC
NA | TRBJ2-2 | TRBV5-1 | NA | CASSLLGSRNTGELFF | TGCGCCAGCAGCTTGCTAGGCAGTAGGAACACCGGGGAGCTGTTTTTT
NA | TRBJ1-3 | TRBV7-8 | NA | CASSLMTGSGNTIYF | TGTGCCAGCAGCTTAATGACAGGATCTGGAAACACCATATATTTT
NA | TRBJ1-1 | TRBV4-1 | TRBD1 | CASSPIGQGGTEAFF | TGCGCCAGCAGCCCTATCGGACAGGGTGGTACTGAAGCTTTCTTT
few | TRBJ1-2 | TRBV27 | NA | CASSFRQGHGYTF | TGTGCCAGCAGTTTCAGGCAGGGGCATGGCTACACCTTC
NA | TRBJ2-2 | TRBV4-2 | TRBD1 | CASSQVWKTGTGAGTGELFF | TGTGCCAGCAGCCAAGTTTGGAAAACCGGGACAGGGGCCGGGACCGGGGAGCTGTTTTTT
NA | TRBJ2-2 | TRBV27 | NA | CASSLSLGARFTGELFF | TGTGCCAGCAGTTTATCCCTGGGCGCAAGATTTACCGGGGAGCTGTTTTTT
once | TRBJ2-2 | TRBV19 | TRBD1 | CASSIDRGGDRPNTGELFF | TGTGCCAGTAGTATAGATCGGGGTGGGGACAGACCGAACACCGGGGAGCTGTTTTTT
NA | TRBJ2-1 | TRBV6-6 | NA | CASQGESNEQFF | TGTGCCAGTCAAGGGGAGTCCAATGAGCAGTTCTTC
NA | TRBJ1-5 | TRBV4-3 | NA | CASSQEGGVLQPQHF | TGCGCCAGCAGCCAAGAAGGGGGGGTGCTACAGCCCCAGCATTTT
NA | TRBJ1-5 | TRBV6-1 | NA | CASKTRNSNQPQHF | TGTGCCAGCAAAACACGGAATAGCAATCAGCCCCAGCATTTT
NA | TRBJ2-1 | TRBV10-3 | NA | CAPAANEQFF | TGTGCCCCCGCAGCCAATGAGCAGTTCTTC
NA | TRBJ1-4 | TRBV4-3 | NA | CASSQDLGGAGEKLFF | TGCGCCAGCAGCCAAGATCTTGGGGGGGCGGGTGAAAAACTGTTTTTT
NA | TRBJ2-1 | TRBV4-2 | TRBD2 | CASSQGSAGGVDEQFF | TGTGCCAGCAGCCAAGGGAGTGCGGGAGGGGTGGATGAGCAGTTCTTC
NA | TRBJ2-1 | TRBV25-1 | NA | CASSERRGEQFF | TGTGCCAGCAGTGAACGAAGGGGCGAGCAGTTCTTC
NA | TRBJ2-1 | TRBV9 | NA | CASSRKTGTSIYNEQFF | TGTGCCAGCAGCCGAAAGACCGGGACCTCTATCTACAATGAGCAGTTCTTC
NA | TRBJ1-2 | TRBV10-3 | NA | CAITEGGNKIGYTF | TGTGCCATCACGGAGGGGGGGAACAAGATAGGCTACACCTTC
NA | TRBJ1-5 | TRBV2 | TRBD1 | CASSGIGRTGGNQPQHF | TGTGCCAGCAGTGGAATAGGGAGGACAGGGGGAAATCAGCCCCAGCATTTT
NA | TRBJ2-5 | TRBV30 | NA | CAWSDKQGTGLETQYF | TGTGCCTGGAGTGACAAACAGGGTACTGGTTTAGAGACCCAGTACTTC
NA | TRBJ2-2 | TRBV28 | NA | CASSSNPDTGELFF | TGTGCCAGCAGTTCCAATCCAGACACCGGGGAGCTGTTTTTT
NA | TRBJ1-2 | TRBV4-2 | TRBD1 | CASSPIMRQGDYGYTF | TGTGCCAGCAGCCCGATAATGAGACAGGGGGACTATGGCTACACCTTC
NA | TRBJ2-1 | TRBV13 | NA | CASSAYLRLYNEQFF | TGTGCCAGCAGCGCCTACTTGCGTTTATACAATGAGCAGTTCTTC
NA | TRBJ1-1 | TRBV5-1 | NA | CASSSSAGGFRLLDTEAFF | TGCGCCAGCAGCTCATCTGCAGGTGGGTTTAGATTATTGGACACTGAAGCTTTCTTT
NA | TRBJ1-2 | TRBV4-1 | TRBD1 | CASSQPDRNGGYTF | TGCGCCAGCAGCCAGCCGGACAGGAACGGCGGCTACACCTTC
NA | TRBJ2-5 | TRBV4-1 | TRBD1 | CASSQDAARGRETQYF | TGCGCCAGCAGCCAAGATGCGGCCAGGGGGAGAGAGACCCAGTACTTC
NA | TRBJ2-5 | TRBV5-4 | TRBD2 | CASSFGTSGQETQYF | TGTGCCAGCAGCTTTGGGACTAGCGGTCAAGAGACCCAGTACTTC
NA | TRBJ2-5 | TRBV7-3 | NA | CASSAEGGETQYF | TGTGCCAGCAGCGCCGAGGGAGGCGAGACCCAGTACTTC
NA | TRBJ1-5 | TRBV4-3 | TRBD1 | CASSQDGGTENQPQHF | TGCGCCAGCAGCCAAGATGGTGGGACAGAGAATCAGCCCCAGCATTTT
NA | TRBJ2-7 | TRBV10-3 | NA | CAILTRDFTYEQYF | TGTGCCATCCTAACCCGGGACTTTACCTACGAGCAGTACTTC
NA | TRBJ1-5 | TRBV6-1 | NA | CASRAGTGGRPQHF | TGTGCCAGCAGGGCCGGGACTGGGGGCCGACCCCAGCATTTT
few | TRBJ1-2 | TRBV7-9 | NA | CASSLPLRDPRSGYTF | TGTGCCAGCAGCTTACCACTGAGGGACCCAAGAAGCGGCTACACCTTC
NA | TRBJ1-4 | TRBV18 | NA | CASSPAIQGGSGEKLFF | TGTGCCAGCTCACCCGCGATACAGGGAGGGAGTGGTGAAAAACTGTTTTTT
NA | TRBJ2-7 | TRBV6-5 | NA | CASSYSRSSYEQYF | TGTGCCAGCAGTTACTCGCGGAGCTCCTACGAGCAGTACTTC
NA | TRBJ1-1 | TRBV6-5 | TRBD1 | CASSRTGTGSPEAFF | TGTGCCAGCAGTCGGACCGGGACAGGGAGTCCTGAAGCTTTCTTT
NA | TRBJ2-2 | TRBV28 | TRBD2 | CASSLGLGGTGELFF | TGTGCCAGCAGTTTGGGACTAGGTGGCACCGGGGAGCTGTTTTTT
NA | TRBJ2-3 | TRBV7-2 | TRBD2 | CASSLPFLAGEDTQYF | TGTGCCAGCAGCTTACCCTTCCTAGCGGGAGAGGATACGCAGTATTTT
NA | TRBJ1-3 | TRBV5-4 | NA | CASSSMDSFSGNTIYF | TGTGCCAGCAGCTCGATGGACAGTTTCTCTGGAAACACCATATATTTT
NA | TRBJ2-3 | TRBV6-5 | TRBD2 | CASSFAGGVSTDTQYF | TGTGCCAGCAGTTTCGCCGGGGGGGTAAGCACAGATACGCAGTATTTT